These 6 T cell receptor beta chains share one sample of origin, sequenced in a study of blood T cell repertoires in COVID-19. Libraries were prepared by immunoSEQ multiplex PCR; TCRdb keeps only in-frame clonotypes and omits some of them. The data contain about 140,000 clones, over 75% of them singletons. Source material: peripheral blood. The receptors come from a man in his fifties with acute or convalescent COVID-19.

The genes are TRBV6-5 and TRBJ2-2; weak D call: TRBD1 (5 bases). Per germline, CDR1 MNHEY and CDR2 SVGAGI. Trimming cost V 6 bases and J 5 bases, with 10 bases left between them. The CDR3 loop spans 13 amino acids. CDR3 sequence: CASSVQVTGELFF. The CDR3 DNA is TGTGCCAGCAGCGTACAGGTTACCGGGGAGCTGTTTTTT.

The chain combines TRBV3-1 (or the pseudogene TRBV3-2) with TRBJ2-7, with 9 bases fitting TRBD1. CDR3 length equals 15 residues. Germline values: CDR1 LGHDT, CDR2 YNNKEL (reference sequence). V was pared by 4 bases and J by 6 bases, with 10 bases of the junction left unmatched. The CDR3 reads CASSPSGTGIREQYF. The CDR3 DNA sequence: TGTGCCAGCAGCCCCTCGGGGACAGGGATCCGCGAGCAGTACTTC.

V is TRBV2 and J is TRBJ2-7; perhaps TRBD1 as D (5 bases). The CDR3 is made up of 13 amino acids. The V gene lost 4 bases and the J gene lost 1 base, with 8 bases spanning the gap. Germline loops: CDR1 SNHLY, CDR2 FYNNEI. The CDR3 nucleotides are TGTGCCAGCAGTGTAGGGGTATCCTACGAGCAGTACTTC. This gives the protein CASSVGVSYEQYF.

This clone was counted a few times. The gene calls are TRBV27 and TRBJ1-2; D may be TRBD1 (5 bases). This CDR3 has 13 amino acids. V was pared by 5 bases and J by 0 bases, with 7 bases between. Germline V lookup: CDR1 MNHEY, CDR2 SMNVEV (reference sequence). CDR3 DNA: TGTGCCAGCAGTGTCAGGGCTAACTATGGCTACACCTTC. Protein: CASSVRANYGYTF.

The V and J genes are TRBV14 and TRBJ2-1; 8 bases agree with TRBD2. Germline V gives CDR1 SGHDN, CDR2 FVKESK. This CDR3 has 16 amino acids. The junction had 16 bases not matched to a gene; V was cut back by 9 bases and J by 6 bases. CDR3 sequence reads: CARPLKGLESPNEQFF. DNA of the CDR3: TGTGCCAGGCCCCTCAAGGGACTAGAGTCTCCCAATGAGCAGTTCTTC.

The chain is built from TRBV15 and TRBJ2-1; D perhaps matches TRBD1 (8 bases). The CDR3 contains 15 residues. Germline V gene sequence: CDR1 LNHNV, CDR2 YYDKDF (reference sequence). The germline V and J ends were trimmed by 2 bases and 7 bases, with 15 bases remaining between them. CDR3 coding DNA: TGTGCCACCAGCAGATTCCCACAGGGGGGGAATGAGCAGTTCTTC. Translation gives CATSRFPQGGNEQFF.